What follows describes a single T cell receptor beta chain. The data originate from a study of shared clonotypes between healthy human individuals. Produced via immunoSEQ multiplex PCR; TCRdb's table is partial and in-frame only. The sample consists of around 1.1 million clones, around three quarters of them appearing once. Trimming cost V 6 bases and J 8 bases, with 13 bases left between them. Germline CDR1 and CDR2: SEHNR and FQNEAQ (reference sequence). The length of the CDR3 is 13 residues. This rearrangement joins TRBV7-9 to TRBJ1-4; D not certain. Sequenced: memory CD4+ T cells from PBMCs. Stated subset: CD45RA-negative fraction. This clonotype was obtained from a man aged 18 to 30 in good health. Some clones in this sample may be carry-over from other donors' samples. This CDR3 reads CASRDQDREKLFF. Written as DNA, the CDR3 is TGTGCCAGCAGGGACCAGGATCGAGAAAAACTGTTTTTT.